This T cell receptor (beta chain) was captured in a study of T cell repertoires in ileal Crohn's disease. Study-level information: M0 samples are biopsies from inflamed ileum in the resection specimen. Study-level points and caveats: Active smokers at surgery had more clonal expansions than non-smokers. Endoscopic recurrence occurred in every patient whose clonality exceeded 26.8%.

On this clone: Its target is unknown.

Noted time point: inflamed ileum from the surgical specimen. Measured with immunoSEQ multiplex PCR; TCRdb has only the in-frame clones, and not every one. The data hold roughly 2,500 clones, with just over 90% observed a single time. This clonotype was sampled from an adult with Crohn's disease. The sequencing sample was made of ileal tissue.

CDR3 sequence reads: CASSPQGARTDTQYF. The CDR3 DNA reads TGTGCCAGCTCCCCCCAGGGGGCTCGCACAGATACGCAGTATTTT. The rearrangement uses TRBV18 and TRBJ2-3; 8 bases are shared with TRBD1. Unmatched junction bases numbered 6, after V lost 6 bases and J lost 1 base. Germline CDR1 reads KGHSH; CDR2 reads LQKENI. The CDR3 is 15 amino acids.